These T cell receptor beta chains were read from a single sample in a study of early T cells in non-severe SARS-CoV-2 infection. TCRdb ran MiXCR on the 5' RACE reads and lists one entry per CDR3 protein. The table shows 70,000 to 85,000 distinct CDR3 sequences, with 5% occurring only once. The sample here was whole blood, taken at baseline. Source of these receptors: an adult who was a healthcare worker with PCR-confirmed SARS-CoV-2 infection or an uninfected control (not recorded which). The CDR3 runs from the conserved cysteine through the conserved F or W. Each record gives: J gene, clone size, D gene, V gene, CDR3 protein, CDR3 DNA. The D gene is left open where the match is weak. Clone sizes are given selectively: once, few, many, or a class where the clone is expanded.

J: TRBJ1-1; size: many; D: NA; V: TRBV24-1; CDR3: CATSRQGGEKAFF; DNA: TGTGCCACCAGTCGCCAGGGAGGAGAAAAAGCTTTCTTT
J: TRBJ1-5; size: NA; D: TRBD1; V: TRBV18; CDR3: CASSLRDRDQPQHF; DNA: TGTGCCAGCTCACTCCGCGACAGGGATCAACCCCAGCATTTT
J: TRBJ2-1; size: few; D: TRBD2; V: TRBV18; CDR3: CASSPPGGLAGNNEQFF; DNA: TGTGCCAGCTCACCACCGGGGGGGCTAGCGGGAAACAATGAGCAGTTCTTC
J: TRBJ2-1; size: many; D: TRBD2; V: TRBV19; CDR3: CASSPRTSGSF; DNA: TGTGCCAGTAGTCCTCGGACTAGCGGGAGTTTC
J: TRBJ1-3; size: many; D: NA; V: TRBV6-5; CDR3: CATGAVGGGNTIYF; DNA: TGTGCCACCGGCGCTGTGGGGGGCGGAAACACCATATATTTT
J: TRBJ2-5; size: many; D: NA; V: TRBV10-3; CDR3: CAIRGGHPLQETQYF; DNA: TGTGCCATCAGGGGGGGACACCCACTGCAAGAGACCCAGTACTTC
J: TRBJ2-2; size: many; D: TRBD2; V: TRBV2; CDR3: CASARGRGLLPTNTGELFF; DNA: TGTGCCTCCGCCCGAGGACGGGGACTACTACCTACGAACACCGGGGAGCTGTTTTTT
J: TRBJ2-7; size: few; D: NA; V: TRBV5-1; CDR3: CASRRESYEQYF; DNA: TGCGCCAGCAGAAGGGAATCCTACGAGCAGTACTTC
J: TRBJ2-7; size: many; D: NA; V: TRBV28; CDR3: CASSFMRYEQYF; DNA: TGTGCCAGCAGTTTTATGCGATACGAGCAGTACTTC
J: TRBJ2-1; size: many; D: NA; V: TRBV5-1; CDR3: CASSLVLGNEQFF; DNA: TGCGCCAGCAGCTTGGTGTTGGGCAATGAGCAGTTCTTC
J: TRBJ2-3; size: many; D: TRBD2; V: TRBV7-6; CDR3: CASSLVLLAGKTDTQYF; DNA: TGTGCCAGCAGCTTAGTCCTACTAGCGGGAAAGACAGATACGCAGTATTTT
J: TRBJ2-5; size: many; D: NA; V: TRBV25-1; CDR3: CASSEGETQYF; DNA: TGTGCCAGCAGTGAGGGGGAGACCCAGTACTTC
J: TRBJ2-6; size: many; D: NA; V: TRBV20-1; CDR3: CSAERGGLTHSGANVLTF; DNA: TGCAGTGCGGAGAGGGGTGGACTGACCCACTCTGGGGCCAACGTCCTGACTTTC
J: TRBJ1-5; size: many; D: NA; V: TRBV19; CDR3: CASSPPGWADQPQHF; DNA: TGTGCCAGTAGTCCCCCCGGTTGGGCGGATCAGCCCCAGCATTTT
J: TRBJ1-2; size: many; D: TRBD1; V: TRBV18; CDR3: CASSPAGGERASKGYTF; DNA: TGTGCCAGCTCTCCCGCAGGGGGAGAGCGAGCCTCGAAAGGCTACACCTTC